Shown below are 28 T cell receptor beta chains from a single sample sequenced in a study of cytomegalovirus exposure and HLA in healthy donors. In the PCR, 60 Vbeta and 13 Jbeta primers were used. The table came from immunoSEQ multiplex PCR; TCRdb's copy has only in-frame clones and leaves some out. This sample has 75,000 to 100,000 clones; around three quarters occur once, and the top ten carry around 0.53%. Sequencing used PBMCs. The receptors shown here come from a man under 40 in good health and CMV-seronegative.

The CDR3 sequence: CASSVGLGMTGSSNYGYTF. CDR3 coding DNA: TGTGCCAGCAGCGTAGGCTTGGGGATGACAGGGAGTTCCAACTATGGCTACACCTTC. The J gene is TRBJ1-2, the V gene TRBV9; TRBD1 matches 7 bases. Trimming took 0 bases from V and 2 from J; bases not matched to a gene: 16. The CDR3 length is 19 residues. Germline CDR1 and CDR2: SGDLS and YYNGEE.

The chain joins TRBV6-5 to TRBJ2-7; tentatively, D is TRBD2 (6 bases). The CDR3 has 14 residues. Germline V CDR1 and CDR2: MNHEY, SVGAGI. Trimming shortened V by 2 bases and J by 4 bases, and 12 bases separated the two germline ends. The CDR3 DNA reads TGTGCCAGCAGTTACGGTGGCGGACTATACGAGCAGTACTTC. It specifies CASSYGGGLYEQYF.

As regards this clone: Additional DNA sequences in this sample encode the identical CDR3. This chain connects TRBV5-4 to TRBJ1-2; 9 nucleotides match TRBD1. Germline assignment: CDR1 SGHNT and CDR2 YYREEE (reference sequence). The CDR3 has 16 amino acids. With V trimmed by 0 bases and J by 4 bases, 7 bases remained unmatched. DNA for the CDR3: TGTGCCAGCAGCTTGGAGGGGACAGGGTCTAGCTATGGCTACACCTTC. Translated: CASSLEGTGSSYGYTF. Supplemented by reference TRBV5-4 and TRBJ1-2, the full variable domain reads ETGVTQSPTHLIKTRGQQVTLRCSSQSGHNTVSWYQQALGQGPQFIFQYYREEENGRGNFPPRFSGLQFPNYSSELNVNALELDDSALYLCASSLEGTGSSYGYTFGSGTRLTVV.

The chain has TRBV5-1 and TRBJ2-6, with D hard to call. The length of the CDR3 is 15 residues. V lost 1 base to trimming and J lost 3 bases, with 8 bases between them. Germline loops: CDR1 SGHRS, CDR2 YFSETQ. This chain's CDR3 is CASSLSVGGANVLTF. The CDR3 DNA reads as TGCGCCAGCAGCTTGTCAGTTGGTGGGGCCAACGTCCTGACTTTC.

This clone was counted only a few times. The chain carries TRBV27 and TRBJ1-1; D is perhaps TRBD1 (5 bases). CDR1 and CDR2 from the germline V gene are MNHEY and SMNVEV (reference sequence). CDR3 length: 14 amino acids. The V and J ends lost 3 bases and 7 bases respectively, with 15 bases between them. The CDR3 bases are TGTGCCAGCAGTTTCCGGGGCGGGAGCGGTGAAGCTTTCTTT. Translating it yields CASSFRGGSGEAFF.

The chain has TRBV5-4 and TRBJ1-1; 8 nucleotides agree with TRBD1. The germline V gene has CDR1 SGHNT and CDR2 YYREEE (reference sequence). The ends lost 3 bases at V and 0 bases at J; junction bases unmatched: 10. CDR3 length: 17 amino acids. The CDR3 is CASSSPGTGIMNTEAFF. CDR3 bases: TGTGCCAGCAGCTCCCCCGGGACAGGAATCATGAACACTGAAGCTTTCTTT. The variable domain in full, completed from reference TRBV5-4 and TRBJ1-1, reads ETGVTQSPTHLIKTRGQQVTLRCSSQSGHNTVSWYQQALGQGPQFIFQYYREEENGRGNFPPRFSGLQFPNYSSELNVNALELDDSALYLCASSSPGTGIMNTEAFFGQGTRLTVV.

DNA of the CDR3: TGTGCCACCAGCAGAGATCAGGGCAGGGGGAACACTGAAGCTTTCTTT. It yields the protein CATSRDQGRGNTEAFF. The rearrangement links TRBV15 to TRBJ1-1, with D perhaps matching TRBD1 (6 bases). This CDR3 contains 16 residues. V was trimmed by 0 bases and J by 1 base, leaving 12 bases between them. The germline V gene encodes CDR1 LNHNV and CDR2 YYDKDF (reference sequence).

The chain has TRBV11-3 and TRBJ2-4, with D uncertain. Trimming removed 6 bases at V and 4 bases at J, with 10 bases between. The germline CDR1 and CDR2 sequences are SGHNT and YENEEA. The CDR3 runs 13 residues. CDR3 residues: CASSGSGKNIQYF. CDR3 sequence (DNA): TGTGCCAGCAGTGGATCCGGGAAAAACATTCAGTACTTC.

This chain links TRBV9 with TRBJ2-2, with 7 bases that match TRBD1. V dropped 3 bases and J dropped 7; count of bases not matched to a gene: 12. The CDR3 has 16 residues. Looked up from germline, CDR1 is SGDLS and CDR2 is YYNGEE. The CDR3 DNA reads as TGTGCCAGCAGCGCATCGGAACCGACAGGGTTCGGGGAGCTGTTTTTT. Its translation is CASSASEPTGFGELFF.

The chain links TRBV6-5 to TRBJ2-7, with 7 bases that match TRBD1. Per germline, CDR1 MNHEY and CDR2 SVGAGI. The ends lost 6 bases at V and 7 bases at J; junction bases unmatched: 15. This CDR3 spans 15 amino acids. The CDR3 coding sequence is TGTGCCAGCAGCCGAACCCCCGGGACAGAGAAAGAGCAGTACGTC. Translation gives CASSRTPGTEKEQYV.

V usage is TRBV6-5 and J usage is TRBJ1-6; a possible D gene is TRBD1 (6 bases). Germline loops: CDR1 MNHEY, CDR2 SVGAGI. V lost 7 bases and J lost 4, with 11 bases in between. The CDR3 runs 14 residues. The chain's CDR3 is CASMRTEYNSPLHF. For the CDR3, the DNA is TGTGCCAGCATGAGGACAGAATATAATTCACCCCTCCACTTT.

The V and J genes are TRBV5-4 and TRBJ1-3, with D possibly being TRBD1 (5 bases). Germline-derived CDR1 and CDR2 are SGHNT and YYREEE (reference sequence). The CDR3 loop spans 14 amino acids. The ends were cut back, 0 bases at V and 4 bases at J, with 8 bases in the middle. The CDR3 DNA reads TGTGCCAGCAGCTTGGCAACAGGAGGAAACACCATATATTTT. Its translation: CASSLATGGNTIYF.

The chain joins TRBV4-1 to TRBJ1-5; D remains unclear. The V end lost 4 bases, the J end lost 3 bases, and 13 bases lay between the germline ends. This CDR3 spans 15 amino acids. CDR1 is MGHRA, CDR2 YSYEKL, per germline. CDR3 protein: CASSLGEGNNQPQHF. CDR3 nucleotides: TGCGCCAGCAGCCTAGGCGAGGGCAACAATCAGCCCCAGCATTTT.

The rearrangement uses TRBV19 and TRBJ2-7; maybe TRBD1 (7 bases). Germline lookup yields CDR1 LNHDA and CDR2 SQIVND (reference sequence). The CDR3 extends over 15 amino acids. Trimming cost V 3 bases and J 3 bases, with 15 bases left between them. The CDR3 bases are TGTGCCAGTAGTATGGTCCCAGGGGGGCGCTACGAGCAGTACTTC. Encoded protein: CASSMVPGGRYEQYF.

The chain has TRBV27 and TRBJ1-2; 10 nucleotides agree with TRBD1. Germline values: CDR1 MNHEY, CDR2 SMNVEV (reference sequence). The V gene end was trimmed by 5 bases and the J gene end by 8 bases; junction bases not matched to a gene: 11. The CDR3 contains 15 residues. This CDR3 is CASSPRDRGPGGYTF. CDR3 bases: TGTGCCAGCAGTCCCCGGGACAGGGGACCAGGGGGCTACACCTTC.

In its sample, this clone was seen a few times. The V gene is TRBV6-6, the J gene TRBJ2-3; D possibly corresponds to TRBD2 (7 bases). In germline, CDR1 is MNHNY, CDR2 SVGAGI (reference sequence). The CDR3 covers 16 residues. The V end was cut by 0 bases, the J end by 5 bases, with 15 bases between. CDR3 sequence reads: CASSYSRGGRGDTQYF. The CDR3 bases are TGTGCCAGCAGTTACTCGAGGGGGGGGCGTGGAGATACGCAGTATTTT.

The V and J genes are TRBV9 and TRBJ2-2, with D uncertain. CDR3 length: 14 amino acids. The V gene lost 0 bases and the J gene lost 1 base, with 4 bases spanning the gap. Germline V gene data show CDR1 as SGDLS and CDR2 as YYNGEE. CDR3 amino acids: CASSVVQNTGELFF. Here the CDR3 DNA reads TGTGCCAGCAGCGTAGTACAGAACACCGGGGAGCTGTTTTTT.

The V and J genes are TRBV6-5 and TRBJ2-3; D is unclear. The CDR3 is 16 residues long. Germline CDR1 is MNHEY and CDR2 is SVGAGI. Trimming took off 2 bases at V and 4 bases at J, with 16 bases between the two ends. In DNA form, the CDR3 reads TGTGCCAGCAGTTACGGTCTAGATTCGATTGCAGATACGCAGTATTTT. Amino acids: CASSYGLDSIADTQYF.

The chain is built from TRBV10-3 and TRBJ1-1, with 7 bases identical to TRBD1. The CDR3 covers 16 residues. V was pared by 0 bases and J by 1 base, with 5 bases of the junction left unmatched. Germline V CDR1 and CDR2: ENHRY, SYGVKD. CDR3 nucleotides: TGTGCCATCAGTGAGTCCCGACAGGGCCCGAACACTGAAGCTTTCTTT. It translates to CAISESRQGPNTEAFF.

This chain joins TRBV19 and TRBJ1-2; possible D gene TRBD1, 6 bases. The ends were cut back, 3 bases at V and 5 bases at J, with 10 bases in the middle. The CDR3 length is 13 residues. Germline assignment: CDR1 LNHDA and CDR2 SQIVND (reference sequence). CDR3 region: CASSIDRIYGYTF. For the CDR3, the DNA is TGTGCCAGTAGTATCGACAGGATTTATGGCTACACCTTC.

This clone was detected a few times. The chain links TRBV2 to TRBJ2-7, with 7 bases fitting TRBD2. V gave up 1 base and J gave up 9 bases; unmatched junction bases: 3. Germline loops: CDR1 SNHLY, CDR2 FYNNEI. CDR3 length: 12 amino acids. The CDR3 coding sequence is TGTGCCAGCAGTGAAGTTCGCGGGGGGCAGTACGTC. It specifies CASSEVRGGQYV.

V is TRBV18 and J is TRBJ1-4; D unclear. V lost 2 bases to trimming and J lost 1 base, with 8 bases between them. This CDR3 contains 15 residues. Germline-derived CDR1 and CDR2 are KGHSH and LQKENI. This CDR3 is CASSPITGTNEKLFF. CDR3 nucleotide sequence: TGTGCCAGCTCACCAATCACGGGAACTAATGAAAAACTGTTTTTT.

The chain has TRBV25-1 and TRBJ2-1; 7 bases fit TRBD2. Trimming removed 3 bases from V and 3 bases from J; junction bases left unmatched: 11. Germline CDR1 is MGHDK and CDR2 is SYGVNS. CDR3 length equals 17 residues. In nucleotides, the CDR3 is TGTGCCAGCAGTGAGAACCGGTGGGCTAGCGGCTACAATGAGCAGTTCTTC. Its protein product is CASSENRWASGYNEQFF.

V and J are TRBV10-3 and TRBJ2-1; TRBD1 might be the D (6 bases). In germline, CDR1 is ENHRY, CDR2 SYGVKD. Trimming took off 6 bases at V and 4 bases at J, with 13 bases between the two ends. The CDR3 is 14 amino acids. CDR3 loop: CAIRQRDTYNEQFF. CDR3 DNA: TGTGCCATCAGACAAAGGGACACTTACAATGAGCAGTTCTTC.

This chain uses TRBV28 with TRBJ1-5; perhaps TRBD1 as D (5 bases). The CDR3 covers 15 residues. V lost 3 bases and J 2 bases, leaving 11 bases between the germline ends. Germline-derived CDR1 and CDR2 are MDHEN and SYDVKM. This CDR3 is CASSFGGLGNQPQHF. The CDR3 nucleotides read TGTGCCAGCAGTTTCGGGGGGTTGGGCAATCAGCCCCAGCATTTT.

This rearrangement joins TRBV5-8 to TRBJ2-7; D may be TRBD1 (6 bases). Trimming cost V 0 bases and J 0 bases, with 10 bases left between them. The CDR3 runs to 15 residues. Germline CDR1 reads SGHTS; CDR2 reads YDEGEE. Here the CDR3 reads CASSLGLGGSYEQYF. CDR3 DNA: TGTGCCAGCAGCTTGGGTTTAGGGGGCTCCTACGAGCAGTACTTC.

This clone was found a few times. The CDR3 DNA sequence: TGTGCCAGCAGGTCCAGGGGGCGGGATCAGCCCCAGCATTTT. Translating it yields CASRSRGRDQPQHF. The chain recombines TRBV6-5 with TRBJ1-5; 8 bases are shared with TRBD1. The CDR3 runs to 14 residues. Germline-derived CDR1 and CDR2 are MNHEY and SVGAGI. The ends lost 6 bases at V and 5 bases at J; junction bases unmatched: 6.

The chain joins TRBV9 to TRBJ1-6, with 10 bases matching TRBD1. The V gene end was trimmed by 4 bases and the J gene end by 8 bases; junction bases not matched to a gene: 9. The CDR3 has 16 amino acids. CDR1 is SGDLS and CDR2 is YYNGEE in the germline V gene. The CDR3, as DNA: TGTGCCAGCAGCCCCCGGACAGGGGGGAGGGATTCACCCCTCCACTTT. Translated, it gives CASSPRTGGRDSPLHF. Looking up the rest from reference TRBV9 and TRBJ1-6 gives the full variable domain: DSGVTQTPKHLITATGQRVTLRCSPRSGDLSVYWYQQSLDQGLQFLIQYYNGEERAKGNILERFSAQQFPDLHSELNLSSLELGDSALYFCASSPRTGGRDSPLHFGNGTRLTVT.